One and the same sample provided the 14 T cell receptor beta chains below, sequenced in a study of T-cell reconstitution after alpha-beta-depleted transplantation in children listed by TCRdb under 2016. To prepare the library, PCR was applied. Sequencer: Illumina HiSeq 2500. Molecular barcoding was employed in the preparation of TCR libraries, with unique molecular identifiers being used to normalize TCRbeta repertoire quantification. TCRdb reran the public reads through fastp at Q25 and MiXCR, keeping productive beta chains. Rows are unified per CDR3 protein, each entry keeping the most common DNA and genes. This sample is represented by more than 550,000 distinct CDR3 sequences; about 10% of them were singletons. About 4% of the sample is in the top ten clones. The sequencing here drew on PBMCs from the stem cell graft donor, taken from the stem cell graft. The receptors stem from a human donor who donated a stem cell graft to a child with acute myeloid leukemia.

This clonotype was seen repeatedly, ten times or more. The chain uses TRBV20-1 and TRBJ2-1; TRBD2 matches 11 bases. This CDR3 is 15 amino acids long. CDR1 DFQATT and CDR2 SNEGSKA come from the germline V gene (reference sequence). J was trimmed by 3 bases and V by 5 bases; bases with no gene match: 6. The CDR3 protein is CSAQLAGAIYNEQFF. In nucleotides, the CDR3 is TGCAGTGCTCAACTAGCGGGAGCCATCTACAATGAGCAGTTCTTC.

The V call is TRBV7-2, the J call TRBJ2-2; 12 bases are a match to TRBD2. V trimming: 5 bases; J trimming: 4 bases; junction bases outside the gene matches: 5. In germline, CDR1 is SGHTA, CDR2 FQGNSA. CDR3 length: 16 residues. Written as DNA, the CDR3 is TGTGCCAGCAGCGCCCCTAGCGGGAGGGGCACCGGGGAGCTGTTTTTT. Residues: CASSAPSGRGTGELFF.

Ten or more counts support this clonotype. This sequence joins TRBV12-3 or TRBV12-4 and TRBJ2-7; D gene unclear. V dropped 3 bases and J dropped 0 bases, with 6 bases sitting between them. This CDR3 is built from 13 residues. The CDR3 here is CASSLQSSYEQYF. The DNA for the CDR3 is TGTGCCAGCAGTTTGCAGTCCTCCTACGAGCAGTACTTC.

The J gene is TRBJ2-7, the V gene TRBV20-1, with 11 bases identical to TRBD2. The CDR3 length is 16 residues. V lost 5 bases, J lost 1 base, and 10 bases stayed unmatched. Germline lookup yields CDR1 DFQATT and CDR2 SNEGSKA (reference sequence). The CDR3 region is CSASEGTSGSSYEQYF. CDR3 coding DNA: TGCAGTGCTTCGGAAGGGACTAGCGGATCTTCCTACGAGCAGTACTTC.

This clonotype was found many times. The CDR3: CSARVPLGGSGIANTGELFF. Here the CDR3 DNA reads TGCAGTGCTAGAGTTCCTCTCGGGGGTAGCGGAATTGCGAACACCGGGGAGCTGTTTTTT. The chain has TRBV20-1 and TRBJ2-2; the D gene is possibly TRBD2 (6 bases). CDR1 and CDR2 (germline): DFQATT, SNEGSKA (reference sequence). The CDR3 extends over 20 amino acids. The V end was cut by 1 base, the J end by 0 bases, with 24 bases between.

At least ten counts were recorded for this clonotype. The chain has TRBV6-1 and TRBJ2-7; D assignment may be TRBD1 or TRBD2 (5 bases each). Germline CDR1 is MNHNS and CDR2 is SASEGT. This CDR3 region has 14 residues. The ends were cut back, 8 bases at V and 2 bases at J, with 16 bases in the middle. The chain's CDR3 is CASERGTSTYEQYF. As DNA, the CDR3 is TGTGCCAGCGAACGTGGGACGTCTACCTACGAGCAGTACTTC.

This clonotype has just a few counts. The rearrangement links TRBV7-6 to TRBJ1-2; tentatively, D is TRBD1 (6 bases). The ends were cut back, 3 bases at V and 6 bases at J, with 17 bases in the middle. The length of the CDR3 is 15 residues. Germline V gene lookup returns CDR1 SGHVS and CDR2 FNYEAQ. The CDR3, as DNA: TGTGCCAGCAGCTTTGCGTCCGGGGGCTATGATGGCTACACCTTC. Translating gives CASSFASGGYDGYTF.

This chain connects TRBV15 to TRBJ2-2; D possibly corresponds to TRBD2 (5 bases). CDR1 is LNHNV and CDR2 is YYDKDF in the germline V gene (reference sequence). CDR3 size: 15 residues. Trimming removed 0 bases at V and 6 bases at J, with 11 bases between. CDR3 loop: CATSREATGSGELFF. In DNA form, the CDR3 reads TGTGCCACCAGCAGAGAGGCGACGGGGTCCGGGGAGCTGTTTTTT.

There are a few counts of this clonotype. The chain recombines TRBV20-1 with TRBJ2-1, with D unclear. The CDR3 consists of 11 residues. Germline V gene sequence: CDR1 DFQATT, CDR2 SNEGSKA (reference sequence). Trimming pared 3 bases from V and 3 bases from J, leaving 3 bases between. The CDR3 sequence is CSASSYNEQFF. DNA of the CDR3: TGCAGTGCTAGTAGCTACAATGAGCAGTTCTTC.

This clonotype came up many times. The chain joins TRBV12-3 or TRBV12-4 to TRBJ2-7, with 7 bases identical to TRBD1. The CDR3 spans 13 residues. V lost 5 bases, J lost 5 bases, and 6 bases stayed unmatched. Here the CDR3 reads CASSRDSQDEQYF. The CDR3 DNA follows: TGTGCCAGCAGTCGGGACAGCCAAGACGAGCAGTACTTC.

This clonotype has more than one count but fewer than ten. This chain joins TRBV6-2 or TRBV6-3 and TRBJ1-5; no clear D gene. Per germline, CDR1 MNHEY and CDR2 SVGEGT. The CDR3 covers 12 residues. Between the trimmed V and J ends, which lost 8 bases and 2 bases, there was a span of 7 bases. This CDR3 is CASDRGNQPQHF. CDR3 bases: TGTGCCAGCGACCGGGGCAATCAGCCCCAGCATTTT.

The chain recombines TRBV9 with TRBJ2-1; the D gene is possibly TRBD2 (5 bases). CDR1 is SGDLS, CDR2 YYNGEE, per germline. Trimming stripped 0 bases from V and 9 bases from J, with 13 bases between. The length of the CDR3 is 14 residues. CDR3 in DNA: TGTGCCAGCAGCGTAGGAGGGAGAGGCGGTGAGCAGTTCTTC. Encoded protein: CASSVGGRGGEQFF. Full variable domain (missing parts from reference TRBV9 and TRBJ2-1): DSGVTQTPKHLITATGQRVTLRCSPRSGDLSVYWYQQSLDQGLQFLIQYYNGEERAKGNILERFSAQQFPDLHSELNLSSLELGDSALYFCASSVGGRGGEQFFGPGTRLTVL.

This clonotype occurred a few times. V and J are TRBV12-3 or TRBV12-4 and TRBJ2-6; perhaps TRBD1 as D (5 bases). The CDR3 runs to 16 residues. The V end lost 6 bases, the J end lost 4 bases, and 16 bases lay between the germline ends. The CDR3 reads CASRQGVRRGANVLTF. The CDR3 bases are TGTGCCAGCAGGCAAGGGGTGAGACGGGGGGCCAACGTCCTGACTTTC.

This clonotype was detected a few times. This CDR3 is CASSLGPQGPKETQYF. CDR3 DNA: TGCGCCAGCAGCTTGGGTCCCCAGGGGCCGAAAGAGACCCAGTACTTC. This sequence joins TRBV5-1 and TRBJ2-5, with D possibly TRBD1 on 6 matching bases. The CDR3 is 16 residues long. The germline gives CDR1 SGHRS, CDR2 YFSETQ. The germline V and J ends were trimmed by 0 bases and 3 bases, with 15 bases remaining between them.